Each of the 20 T cell receptor beta chains below was sequenced from the same sample in a study of blood T cells in healthy people across ages (dated by TCRdb to 2013 to 2016). The library was prepared using 5' RACE. A second about 7 to 11 cycle PCR used a sample-barcoded 5' primer and a J-beta primer mix. TCRdb took the public reads, trimmed them with fastp at Q25, ran MiXCR for clone calling and kept in-frame beta chains. A single entry per CDR3 protein holds the most common genes and DNA from its merged rows. The sample has roughly 1.9 million distinct CDR3 sequences on record, around 42% of them singletons. About 23% of the sample is taken by the ten largest. What was sequenced was blood. The origin of the receptors is a human donor in good health.

V usage is TRBV20-1 and J usage is TRBJ1-5; 7 nucleotides align to TRBD1. The CDR3 has 16 residues. Germline CDR1 reads DFQATT; CDR2 reads SNEGSKA (reference sequence). Trimming took 5 bases from V and 4 from J; bases not matched to a gene: 14. The CDR3 sequence is CSALKSIGTVNQPQHF. The CDR3 nucleotides are TGCAGTGCTCTAAAATCAATTGGGACAGTAAATCAGCCCCAGCATTTT.

This clonotype was seen only a few times. The chain combines TRBV11-2 with TRBJ1-4; the D gene is possibly TRBD1 (6 bases). V lost 5 bases and J lost 5, with 15 bases in between. Germline CDR1 is SGHAT and CDR2 is FQNNGV. The CDR3 contains 15 residues. CDR3 in DNA: TGTGCCAGCAGCCCGGACGGGACAAGAAATGAAAAACTGTTTTTT. The encoded protein is CASSPDGTRNEKLFF.

This clonotype was observed a handful of times. V is TRBV10-3 and J is TRBJ2-7; maybe TRBD1 (6 bases). Germline V gene data show CDR1 as ENHRY and CDR2 as SYGVKD. Trimming took 6 bases from V and 1 from J, leaving 13 bases between them. CDR3 length: 14 amino acids. The CDR3 bases are TGTGCCATCAGCAATACACAGGGATCCTACGAGCAGTACTTC. It encodes CAISNTQGSYEQYF.

The chain has TRBV20-1 and TRBJ2-7; 7 nucleotides agree with TRBD1. Germline V gene data show CDR1 as DFQATT and CDR2 as SNEGSKA (reference sequence). V trimming: 4 bases; J trimming: 6 bases; junction bases outside the gene matches: 21. The CDR3 is 17 amino acids. CDR3 DNA sequence: TGCAGTGCTACCTATCTAACTTTAATGGGGACAGTGAGCGAGCAGTACTTC. Its protein is CSATYLTLMGTVSEQYF.

The chain links TRBV12-5 to TRBJ1-2, with D maybe TRBD1 (5 bases). From germline, CDR1 is LGHNT and CDR2 FRNRAP. V was cut by 1 base and J by 4 bases, with 16 bases left in between. The CDR3 has 16 residues. CDR3 bases: TGTGCTAGTGGTTTGGAATCCCGGGGGAGTTCCTATGGCTACACCTTC. This encodes CASGLESRGSSYGYTF.

This chain joins TRBV20-1 and TRBJ1-2; no definite D call. This CDR3 is 13 amino acids long. Between the trimmed V and J ends, which lost 6 bases and 4 bases, there was a span of 15 bases. The germline V gene encodes CDR1 DFQATT and CDR2 SNEGSKA (reference sequence). The CDR3 nucleotides are TGCAGTGCCCTAGAGGGTCCCAGCTATGGCTACACCTTC. This translates into CSALEGPSYGYTF.

V usage is TRBV20-1 and J usage is TRBJ2-5, with 7 bases lining up with TRBD1. The end of the DNA fits TRBJ2-7 better, so the J call may be wrong. From germline, CDR1 is DFQATT and CDR2 SNEGSKA (reference sequence). This CDR3 is built from 13 residues. The CDR3 nucleotides are TGCAGTGCTCACGACAGGGTCCAGGACGAGCAGTACTTC. Residues: CSAHDRVQDEQYF.

The table lists this clonotype with a few counts. The CDR3 here is CASSLLEGLSYGYTF. The CDR3 nucleotides are TGTGCCAGCAGCTTATTGGAGGGCCTGAGCTATGGCTACACCTTC. The V call is TRBV7-9, the J call TRBJ1-2; no clear D gene. The CDR3 length is 15 residues. Germline V gives CDR1 SEHNR, CDR2 FQNEAQ (reference sequence). Trimming removed 2 bases from V and 4 bases from J, with 14 bases in between.

The table lists this clonotype with a few counts. The chain uses TRBV9 and TRBJ2-3, with 7 bases lining up with TRBD1. The CDR3 length is 14 residues. Losses at the gene ends were 0 bases for V and 6 bases for J; bases not matched to a gene: 4. CDR1 is SGDLS and CDR2 is YYNGEE in the germline V gene. Written as DNA, the CDR3 is TGTGCCAGCAGCGTAGGGGGACAGTGGGATACGCAGTATTTT. Residues: CASSVGGQWDTQYF.

This clonotype was picked up a small number of times. This sequence joins TRBV24-1 and TRBJ2-7, with D tentatively TRBD2 (7 bases). V gave up 4 bases and J gave up 8 bases, with 17 bases separating them. The germline V gene encodes CDR1 KGHDR and CDR2 SFDVKD. The CDR3 totals 14 residues. The CDR3, as DNA: TGTGCCACCAGTGACGCGGGGGCTAGTCAGCAGCAGTACTTC. Encoded protein: CATSDAGASQQQYF.

The rearrangement uses TRBV7-2 and TRBJ2-3; 9 bases are shared with TRBD2. Germline CDR1 reads SGHTA; CDR2 reads FQGNSA. The length of the CDR3 is 18 residues. The trim removed 3 bases at V and 1 base at J, leaving 11 bases unmatched. CDR3 sequence reads: CASSFVLAGAGGTDTQYF. The CDR3 DNA is TGTGCCAGCAGCTTTGTGTTAGCGGGGGCCGGAGGCACAGATACGCAGTATTTT.

This clonotype was recorded a few times. The chain combines TRBV11-2 with TRBJ2-7; D may correspond to TRBD1 or TRBD2 (5 bases each). The CDR3 consists of 14 residues. Germline CDR1 reads SGHAT; CDR2 reads FQNNGV. The V gene lost 5 bases and the J gene lost 4 bases, with 15 bases spanning the gap. The chain's CDR3 is CASSPGTIGYEQYF. The CDR3 region has the DNA TGTGCCAGCAGCCCAGGGACCATTGGATACGAGCAGTACTTC.

The chain is built from TRBV11-2 and TRBJ2-3; tentatively, D is TRBD2 (7 bases). The CDR3 runs 15 residues. Germline V CDR1 and CDR2: SGHAT, FQNNGV. Trimming left V 5 bases short and J 8 bases short, with 20 bases between. The CDR3 here is CASSARGAGRSTQYF. The CDR3, as DNA: TGTGCCAGCAGCGCCCGGGGGGCGGGAAGATCTACGCAGTATTTT.

The sample holds a few counts of this clonotype. This rearrangement joins TRBV12-3 or TRBV12-4 to TRBJ1-2; 7 bases fit TRBD1. V dropped 4 bases and J dropped 8; count of bases not matched to a gene: 10. This CDR3 spans 14 amino acids. This chain's CDR3 is CASSSSQGGVGYTF. CDR3 nucleotide sequence: TGTGCCAGCAGTTCCTCTCAGGGGGGGGTAGGCTACACCTTC.

V gene TRBV6-1 combines with J gene TRBJ2-3; the match to TRBD2 covers 7 bases. This CDR3 spans 16 amino acids. Germline V CDR1 and CDR2: MNHNS, SASEGT. V trimming: 8 bases; J trimming: 1 base; junction bases outside the gene matches: 12. The CDR3 bases are TGTGCCAGCGAAGCCCTGACTAGCAGAGGCACAGATACGCAGTATTTT. Encoded protein: CASEALTSRGTDTQYF.

The chain joins TRBV6-5 to TRBJ1-2; 9 bases map to TRBD1. Germline V lookup: CDR1 MNHEY, CDR2 SVGAGI. This CDR3 contains 15 residues. The V gene end was trimmed by 2 bases and the J gene end by 7 bases; junction bases not matched to a gene: 8. The CDR3 nucleotides are TGTGCCAGCAGTTACGGGACAGGGCTTCGCGGTGGCTACACCTTC. This encodes CASSYGTGLRGGYTF.

This clonotype was seen once. V gene TRBV4-3 combines with J gene TRBJ1-2; D ambiguous. Per germline, CDR1 LGHNA and CDR2 YSLEER. Trimming removed 0 bases at V and 4 bases at J, with 15 bases between. The CDR3 contains 16 residues. CDR3 in amino acids: CASSQEWPGDTYGYTF. The CDR3 nucleotides read TGCGCCAGCAGCCAAGAATGGCCGGGCGATACCTATGGCTACACCTTC.

This sequence joins TRBV29-1 and TRBJ2-4; 10 positions agree with TRBD1. The DNA end favors TRBJ2-7, so the J call may be wrong. The V gene's germline CDR1 is SQVTM and CDR2 ANQGSEA. The CDR3 sequence is 14 residues long. CDR3 protein: CSIYGTGDSYEQYF. The CDR3 DNA follows: TGCAGCATATACGGGACAGGGGATTCCTACGAGCAGTACTTC.

This chain links TRBV29-1 with TRBJ1-2; 7 bases line up with TRBD1. Per the germline V gene, CDR1 is SQVTM and CDR2 is ANQGSEA. J was trimmed by 1 base and V by 5 bases; bases with no gene match: 7. The CDR3 spans 14 residues. CDR3 region: CSVPVGQNNYGYTF. The CDR3 DNA sequence: TGCAGCGTTCCCGTGGGACAGAATAACTATGGCTACACCTTC.

The chain is built from TRBV7-9 and TRBJ2-1; the D gene is possibly TRBD1 (6 bases). V was clipped by 1 base and J by 8 bases, with 12 bases between them. CDR1 is SEHNR, CDR2 FQNEAQ, per germline (reference sequence). The CDR3 spans 14 residues. CDR3 region: CASSLETGGYEQFF. In DNA form, the CDR3 reads TGTGCCAGCAGCTTAGAGACAGGAGGCTATGAGCAGTTCTTC. The full variable domain, rest sourced from reference TRBV7-9 and TRBJ2-1, is DTGVSQNPRHKITKRGQNVTFRCDPISEHNRLYWYRQTLGQGPEFLTYFQNEAQLEKSRLLSDRFSAERPKGSFSTLEIQRTEQGDSAMYLCASSLETGGYEQFFGPGTRLTVL.